Below are 18 T cell receptor beta chains sequenced from a single sample in a study of blood T cell repertoires in COVID-19 (dated by TCRdb to 2018 to 2021). The library was made by the immunoSEQ multiplex PCR assay. TCRdb obtained this table from immuneACCESS and retained in-frame rearrangements with V and J assigned. These tables miss some clones; where compared with another copy, unresolved V genes account for less than half of the shortfall, and the remainder is unexplained. In all, the sample holds about 14,000 clones, and over 70% of those were seen once. Under 30% of the sample goes to the ten largest clones. Sequencing used peripheral blood. Source of these receptors: a human donor in a cohort sampled during active COVID-19.

Only one count was recorded for this clone. This CDR3 is also generated by other DNA sequences in the sample. This chain connects TRBV5-1 to TRBJ2-1; possibly TRBD2 for D (6 bases). The germline gives CDR1 SGHRS, CDR2 YFSETQ. The CDR3 is 14 amino acids. Trimming pared 4 bases from V and 4 bases from J, leaving 12 bases between. CDR3 sequence: CASSQPGLYNEQFF. The CDR3 DNA sequence: TGCGCCAGCAGCCAACCGGGACTGTACAATGAGCAGTTCTTC.

The chain couples TRBV18 to TRBJ2-7, with D perhaps matching TRBD1 (6 bases). Per germline, CDR1 KGHSH and CDR2 LQKENI. There are 17 residues in the CDR3. V dropped 2 bases and J dropped 2 bases, with 19 bases sitting between them. DNA of the CDR3: TGTGCCAGCTCACCAAAAGCGCGAAGTAGGACAGCCTACGAGCAGTACTTC. The encoded protein is CASSPKARSRTAYEQYF. Variable domain in full (rest from reference TRBV18 and TRBJ2-7): NAGVMQNPRHLVRRRGQEARLRCSPMKGHSHVYWYRQLPEEGLKFMVYLQKENIIDESGMPKERFSAEFPKEGPSILRIQQVVRGDSAAYFCASSPKARSRTAYEQYFGPGTRLTVT.

Only one count was recorded for this clone. J is TRBJ1-2 and V is TRBV5-5; D is unresolved. The V gene's germline CDR1 is SGHKS and CDR2 YYEKEE (reference sequence). CDR3 length: 14 amino acids. V lost 1 base to trimming and J lost 4 bases, with 11 bases between them. The CDR3 here is CASSLSGSGYGYTF. The CDR3 bases are TGTGCCAGCAGCTTGTCCGGATCGGGCTATGGCTACACCTTC.

The chain links TRBV7-9 to TRBJ2-7, with 9 bases fitting TRBD1. The CDR3 sequence is 14 residues long. Germline CDR1 reads SEHNR; CDR2 reads FQNEAQ (reference sequence). Losses at the gene ends were 5 bases for V and 5 bases for J; bases not matched to a gene: 7. The CDR3 DNA sequence: TGTGCCAGCAGCCCGGGACAGGGTGTCGACGAGCAGTACTTC. It yields the protein CASSPGQGVDEQYF.

The V call is TRBV28, the J call TRBJ2-1; 8 nucleotides agree with TRBD2. V shed 3 bases and J 8 bases; nucleotides not matched to a gene: 9. There are 15 residues in the CDR3. Germline V gene data show CDR1 as MDHEN and CDR2 as SYDVKM. Here the CDR3 reads CASSFIGRVNDEQFF. CDR3 coding DNA: TGTGCCAGCAGTTTTATCGGGAGGGTTAACGATGAGCAGTTCTTC. Using reference TRBV28 and TRBJ2-1 for the parts outside the CDR3, the full variable domain is DVKVTQSSRYLVKRTGEKVFLECVQDMDHENMFWYRQDPGLGLRLIYFSYDVKMKEKGDIPEGYSVSREKKERFSLILESASTNQTSMYLCASSFIGRVNDEQFFGPGTRLTVL.

J is TRBJ2-5 and V is TRBV7-2, with 10 bases matching TRBD2. The V gene's germline CDR1 is SGHTA and CDR2 FQGNSA. Losses at the gene ends were 5 bases for V and 6 bases for J; bases not matched to a gene: 15. This CDR3 is built from 17 residues. CDR3 bases: TGTGCCAGCAGCCCACCCCTTACTAGCGGGGCTAGCAAGACCCAGTACTTC. It specifies CASSPPLTSGASKTQYF.

This rearrangement joins TRBV28 to TRBJ2-7; tentative D call: TRBD2 (5 bases). The CDR3 sequence is 12 residues long. Germline V CDR1 and CDR2: MDHEN, SYDVKM. V lost 3 bases and J lost 6, with 9 bases in between. The CDR3 reads CASSFPSGEQYF. CDR3 nucleotide sequence: TGTGCCAGCAGTTTTCCCAGCGGCGAGCAGTACTTC.

The gene calls are TRBV6-1 and TRBJ1-6; a weak D match, TRBD1 (6 bases). CDR3 size: 14 residues. V dropped 1 base and J dropped 9 bases, with 10 bases sitting between them. CDR1 is MNHNS, CDR2 SASEGT, per germline. Here the CDR3 reads CASSEGRGGSPLHF. DNA of the CDR3: TGTGCCAGCAGTGAAGGCAGGGGTGGTTCACCCCTCCACTTT.

V and J are TRBV15 and TRBJ2-1, with 10 positions matching TRBD2. With 5 bases clipped from V and 7 bases from J, the junction kept 8 bases outside the gene matches. CDR1 and CDR2 from the germline V gene are LNHNV and YYDKDF (reference sequence). The CDR3 is 15 amino acids. CDR3 bases: TGTGCCACCAGCGGTTCGGGACTAGCGCAGAATGAGCAGTTCTTC. This translates into CATSGSGLAQNEQFF.

The chain has TRBV24-1 and TRBJ2-3, with a tentative D call TRBD2 (5 bases). V was clipped by 4 bases and J by 4 bases, with 14 bases between them. Germline V gene sequence: CDR1 KGHDR, CDR2 SFDVKD. The length of the CDR3 is 15 residues. CDR3 DNA sequence: TGTGCCACCAGTGACCCAGGACTCCGCGCAGATACGCAGTATTTT. It encodes CATSDPGLRADTQYF.

The V and J genes are TRBV4-2 and TRBJ1-2; 8 bases map to TRBD1. Germline values: CDR1 LGHNA, CDR2 YNFKEQ. The CDR3 sequence is 14 residues long. Losses at the gene ends were 3 bases for V and 6 bases for J; bases not matched to a gene: 6. The CDR3 DNA reads as TGTGCCAGCAGCCAGGAGACAGGGGACGATGGCTACACCTTC. It encodes CASSQETGDDGYTF.

This clone was counted at least ten times. Additional DNA sequences in this sample encode the identical CDR3. The V and J genes are TRBV3-1 (or the pseudogene TRBV3-2) and TRBJ2-7; D is ambiguous. This CDR3 has 13 residues. Germline lookup yields CDR1 LGHDT and CDR2 YNNKEL (reference sequence). V was cut by 0 bases and J by 3 bases, with 6 bases left in between. The DNA of the CDR3 is TGTGCCAGCAGCCAAGAGTTGAGCTACGAGCAGTACTTC. It translates to CASSQELSYEQYF.

This clone was counted between two and nine times. The chain recombines TRBV5-1 with TRBJ1-1, with D possibly being TRBD1 (6 bases). The CDR3 sequence is 14 residues long. The V and J ends lost 3 bases and 1 base respectively, with 10 bases between them. Germline CDR1 and CDR2: SGHRS and YFSETQ. The CDR3 sequence: CASSSGTKNTEAFF. The CDR3 DNA is TGCGCCAGCAGCTCGGGGACAAAGAACACTGAAGCTTTCTTT. Full variable domain (missing parts from reference TRBV5-1 and TRBJ1-1): KAGVTQTPRYLIKTRGQQVTLSCSPISGHRSVSWYQQTPGQGLQFLFEYFSETQRNKGNFPGRFSGRQFSNSRSEMNVSTLELGDSALYLCASSSGTKNTEAFFGQGTRLTVV.

This clone was seen more than once but under ten times. The sample contains more than one DNA sequence encoding this CDR3. V usage is TRBV7-9 and J usage is TRBJ2-1; D call uncertain. Trimming removed 2 bases at V and 0 bases at J, with 5 bases between. Per germline, CDR1 SEHNR and CDR2 FQNEAQ (reference sequence). This CDR3 contains 14 residues. The CDR3 bases are TGTGCCAGCAGCTTACAGAACTCCTACAATGAGCAGTTCTTC. Translation gives CASSLQNSYNEQFF. Supplemented by reference TRBV7-9 and TRBJ2-1, the full variable domain reads DTGVSQNPRHKITKRGQNVTFRCDPISEHNRLYWYRQTLGQGPEFLTYFQNEAQLEKSRLLSDRFSAERPKGSFSTLEIQRTEQGDSAMYLCASSLQNSYNEQFFGPGTRLTVL.

J is TRBJ2-7 and V is TRBV19, with TRBD2 identical over 7 bases. CDR3 length: 16 amino acids. Germline assignment: CDR1 LNHDA and CDR2 SQIVND (reference sequence). V shed 6 bases and J 6 bases; nucleotides not matched to a gene: 17. The CDR3 reads CASSPKSGTGGPEQYF. For the CDR3, the DNA is TGTGCCAGTAGCCCGAAGAGCGGGACCGGCGGGCCCGAGCAGTACTTC.

The chain employs TRBV6-5 and TRBJ1-1; D uncertain. This CDR3 has 11 residues. Trimming removed 5 bases at V and 7 bases at J, with 8 bases between. Germline lookup yields CDR1 MNHEY and CDR2 SVGAGI. The CDR3 is CASSHRGEAFF. DNA for the CDR3: TGTGCCAGCAGTCACCGGGGTGAAGCTTTCTTT.

This clone was seen a few times. A junction end diverges from the germline sequence, so it may reflect a read error. The chain recombines TRBV6-5 with TRBJ1-1; a possible D gene is TRBD1 (6 bases). The CDR3 has 15 amino acids. Germline V gives CDR1 MNHEY, CDR2 SVGAGI. Written as DNA, the CDR3 is TGTGCCAGCAGCTACTCGGGGGACATGAACACTGAAGCTTTCTTT. This sequence encodes CASSYSGDMNTEAFF.

The gene calls are TRBV29-1 and TRBJ2-5; 10 positions match TRBD1. The CDR3 extends over 13 amino acids. Germline V gene data show CDR1 as SQVTM and CDR2 as ANQGSEA. Losses at the gene ends were 5 bases for V and 5 bases for J; bases not matched to a gene: 5. The CDR3, as DNA: TGCAGCGTTTCGACAGGGGGCTTGGAGACCCAGTACTTC. This sequence encodes CSVSTGGLETQYF.